This T cell receptor beta chain was obtained from a study of OX40 agonist ivuxolimab in advanced cancers. General study points: In the 0.1 to 3.0 mg/kg range, CD4+ and CD8+ blood T cells had expanded clonally by week 6. The authors also found low normalized T-cell clonal expansion in some nonresponders. The average count of expanded clones was higher among CD8+ T cells than among CD4+.

This CDR3 is 14 amino acids long. Germline values: CDR1 GTSNPN, CDR2 SVGIG (reference sequence). V was pared by 3 bases and J by 1 base, with 12 bases between. About this clone: Its specificity is unknown.

Some clones are missing from TCRdb's copy, which holds only in-frame ones; the method was immunoSEQ multiplex PCR. The data show under 85,000 clones, 84% seen once. V usage is TRBV30 and J usage is TRBJ2-5; TRBD2 might be the D (6 bases). Sequencing used CD4+ or CD8+ T cells sorted from blood, obtained in a trial of the OX40 agonist ivuxolimab. The receptor was derived from an adult with an advanced solid tumor such as melanoma, head and neck, liver or kidney cancer. The CDR3 nucleotides read TGTGCCTGGAGAAGGGCGGGGATCCAAGAGACCCAGTACTTC. Its protein is CAWRRAGIQETQYF.